This note documents a single TCR beta chain sequence. Germline V gene lookup returns CDR1 SGHTA and CDR2 FQGNSA. The ends were cut back, 2 bases at V and 4 bases at J, with 11 bases in the middle. The CDR3 runs to 14 residues. This sample was taken from a study of blood T cell repertoires in COVID-19. Method: immunoSEQ multiplex PCR; TCRdb's copy keeps in-frame clones and lacks some. The sample has about 170,000 clones; about 90% are singletons. This clonotype originated in a woman in her fifties or sixties with COVID-19, enrolled during active disease. The chain is built from TRBV7-2 and TRBJ1-2, with D possibly TRBD1 on 5 matching bases. Material for sequencing was peripheral blood. The CDR3 sequence: CASSLPGPAYGYTF. The CDR3 DNA reads as TGTGCCAGCAGCTTACCAGGGCCTGCCTATGGCTACACCTTC. Full variable domain (remainder filled in from reference TRBV7-2 and TRBJ1-2): GAGVSQSPSNKVTEKGKDVELRCDPISGHTALYWYRQSLGQGLEFLIYFQGNSAPDKSGLPSDRFSAERTGGSVSTLTIQRTQQEDSAVYLCASSLPGPAYGYTFGSGTRLTVV.